This passage covers 6 T cell receptor beta chains from one sample sequenced in a study of cytomegalovirus exposure and HLA in healthy donors. PCR primers comprised 60 Vbeta and 13 Jbeta primers. Sequencing used immunoSEQ multiplex PCR; TCRdb keeps in-frame clones, though not all of them. The data hold around 100,000 clones, with more than 80% observed a single time. Sequencing was done on a sample of PBMCs. The receptors originated from a man aged 25 to 40 in good health and CMV-seronegative.

This chain joins TRBV5-4 and TRBJ2-1, with 9 nucleotides matching TRBD2. The V and J ends lost 0 bases and 5 bases, in that order; junction bases with no gene match: 12. Germline CDR1 and CDR2: SGHNT and YYREEE (reference sequence). The CDR3 is 18 residues long. CDR3 in amino acids: CASSLGRSAGGINNEQFF. The DNA of the CDR3 is TGTGCCAGCAGCTTGGGCCGGAGTGCGGGAGGGATCAACAATGAGCAGTTCTTC.

This chain links TRBV5-6 with TRBJ1-2; 10 nucleotides agree with TRBD1. The CDR3 is 13 residues long. Germline lookup yields CDR1 SGHDT and CDR2 YYEEEE. V was pared by 2 bases and J by 8 bases, with 3 bases of the junction left unmatched. In DNA, the CDR3 is TGTGCCAGCAGCTTCGGACAGGGGGAAGGCTACACCTTC. Translation gives CASSFGQGEGYTF.

The chain joins TRBV27 to TRBJ1-1; 9 nucleotides line up with TRBD1. The V gene end was trimmed by 5 bases and the J gene end by 4 bases; junction bases not matched to a gene: 8. Germline CDR1 and CDR2: MNHEY and SMNVEV (reference sequence). This CDR3 spans 15 amino acids. CDR3 nucleotide sequence: TGTGCCAGCAGTCGGGACAGGGATAGGGGCACTGAAGCTTTCTTT. This translates into CASSRDRDRGTEAFF.

The rearrangement uses TRBV10-3 and TRBJ2-1, with D possibly matching TRBD2 (5 bases). V gave up 3 bases and J gave up 5 bases, with 14 bases separating them. The CDR3 consists of 15 residues. Germline values: CDR1 ENHRY, CDR2 SYGVKD. The DNA for the CDR3 is TGTGCCATCAGTGATCAATCTCGAGCGGACAATGAGCAGTTCTTC. This sequence encodes CAISDQSRADNEQFF.

V usage is TRBV6-6 and J usage is TRBJ1-1; a weak D match, TRBD1 (5 bases). Germline V gene data show CDR1 as MNHNY and CDR2 as SVGAGI (reference sequence). Between the trimmed V and J ends, which lost 3 bases and 1 base, there was a span of 12 bases. The CDR3 runs 15 residues. CDR3 bases: TGTGCCAGCAGTTATCTGGCCGACAGGAACACTGAAGCTTTCTTT. Amino acid sequence: CASSYLADRNTEAFF.

This chain joins TRBV28 and TRBJ1-2; no clear D. There are 12 residues in the CDR3. Germline V gene lookup returns CDR1 MDHEN and CDR2 SYDVKM. Trimming took off 4 bases at V and 5 bases at J, with 8 bases between the two ends. CDR3 sequence reads: CASSYTSYGYTF. CDR3 coding DNA: TGTGCCAGCAGTTACACCTCGTATGGCTACACCTTC.